The source of this TCR beta chain is a study of CD8+CD57+ T cells in acquired aplastic anemia. Overall study findings and caveats: Between the patient and control groups, CD8+ Simpson's diversity did not differ significantly.

All patients picked for sequencing had shown, by flow cytometry, an expansion of CD8+CD57+ cells. This clonotype has ten or more counts. Antigen specificity is unknown. CDR1 and CDR2 from the germline V gene are SNHLY and FYNNEI. CDR3 length: 14 amino acids. V was trimmed by 5 bases and J by 3 bases, leaving 10 bases between them. The template used for profiling TCR beta VDJ and CDR3 was genomic DNA. Each CDR3 protein gets one entry after TCRdb re-called the reads with MiXCR. The sample comprises approximately 470,000 distinct CDR3 sequences, less than 35% of which are singletons, and less than 1% rests with the top ten.

The chain combines TRBV2 with TRBJ2-2; D is perhaps TRBD2 (6 bases). This sequence originates from a human donor with aplastic anemia. What was sequenced was sorted CD4+, CD8+, or CD8+CD57+ T cells (not recorded which) from PBMCs. The CDR3 spells CASSPGLHTGELFF. CDR3 in DNA: TGTGCCAGCAGTCCAGGACTACACACCGGGGAGCTGTTTTTT.